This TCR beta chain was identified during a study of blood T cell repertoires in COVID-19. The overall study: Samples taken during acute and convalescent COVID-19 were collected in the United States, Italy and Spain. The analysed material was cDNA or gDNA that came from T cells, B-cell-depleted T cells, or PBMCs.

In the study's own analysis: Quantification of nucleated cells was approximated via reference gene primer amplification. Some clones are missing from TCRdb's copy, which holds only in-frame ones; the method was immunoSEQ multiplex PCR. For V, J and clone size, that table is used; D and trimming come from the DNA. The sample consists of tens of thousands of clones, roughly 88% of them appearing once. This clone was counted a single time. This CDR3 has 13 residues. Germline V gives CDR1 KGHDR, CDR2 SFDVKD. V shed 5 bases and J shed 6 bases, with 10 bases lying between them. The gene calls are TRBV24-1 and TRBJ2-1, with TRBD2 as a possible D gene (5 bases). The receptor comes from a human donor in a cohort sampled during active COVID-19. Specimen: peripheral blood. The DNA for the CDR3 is TGTGCCACCAGTGGCCTAGCTTCCAATGAGCAGTTCTTC. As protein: CATSGLASNEQFF.